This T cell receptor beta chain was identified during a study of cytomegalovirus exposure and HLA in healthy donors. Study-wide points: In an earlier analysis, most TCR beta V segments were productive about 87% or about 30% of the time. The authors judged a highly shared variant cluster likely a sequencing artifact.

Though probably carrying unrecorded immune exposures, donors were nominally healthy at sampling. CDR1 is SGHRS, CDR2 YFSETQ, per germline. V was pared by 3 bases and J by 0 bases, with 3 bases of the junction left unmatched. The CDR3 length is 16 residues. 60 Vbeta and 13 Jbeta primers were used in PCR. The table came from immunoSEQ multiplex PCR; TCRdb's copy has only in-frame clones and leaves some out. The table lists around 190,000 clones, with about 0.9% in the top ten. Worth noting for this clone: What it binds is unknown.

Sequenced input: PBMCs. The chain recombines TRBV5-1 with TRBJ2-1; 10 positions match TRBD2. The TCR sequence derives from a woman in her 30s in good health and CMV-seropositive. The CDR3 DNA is TGCGCCAGCAGCTGGACTAGCGGCTACTCCTACAATGAGCAGTTCTTC. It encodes CASSWTSGYSYNEQFF.